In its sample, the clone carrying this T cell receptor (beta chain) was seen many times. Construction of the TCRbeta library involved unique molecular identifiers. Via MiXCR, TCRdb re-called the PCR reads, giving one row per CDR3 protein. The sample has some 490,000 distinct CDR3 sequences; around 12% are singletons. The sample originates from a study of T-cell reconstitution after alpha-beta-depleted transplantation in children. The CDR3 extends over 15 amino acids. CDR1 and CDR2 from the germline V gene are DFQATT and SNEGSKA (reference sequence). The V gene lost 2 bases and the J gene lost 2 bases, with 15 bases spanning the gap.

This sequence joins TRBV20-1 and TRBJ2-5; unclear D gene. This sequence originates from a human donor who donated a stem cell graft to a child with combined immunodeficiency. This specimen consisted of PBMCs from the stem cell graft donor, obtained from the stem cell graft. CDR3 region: CSARQPTGFQETQYF. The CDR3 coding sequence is TGCAGTGCTAGACAACCGACGGGTTTTCAAGAGACCCAGTACTTC.